This paragraph covers one T cell receptor (beta chain) sequence. These data originate in a study of blood T cell repertoires in COVID-19. Study-wide background: COVID-19 samples collected from the United States, Italy and Spain covered acute and convalescent phases. Sources were T cells, B-cell-depleted T cells, or PBMCs; the material itself was cDNA or gDNA.

In the original processing: Estimation of nucleated cell counts was performed using reference gene primer amplification. The table came from immunoSEQ multiplex PCR; TCRdb's copy has only in-frame clones and leaves some out. V and J calls and clone size are copied from that table; D and trimming were computed from the DNA. The data hold 150,000 to 200,000 clones, with more than 85% observed a single time. The source is a man younger than 30 with acute or convalescent COVID-19. The specimen was peripheral blood.

DNA of the CDR3: TGTGCCAGCAGCTTGCGGCCTAAAGGTGAGCAGTTCTTC. Translating gives CASSLRPKGEQFF. This chain joins TRBV11-3 and TRBJ2-1; the D is unclear. V lost 3 bases, J lost 9 bases, and 12 bases lay in between. This CDR3 is built from 13 residues. Germline V lookup: CDR1 SGHNT, CDR2 YENEEA.